This record concerns one T cell receptor (beta chain) sequence. Its antigen remains unidentified. CD4+CD25+CD127- Tregs, CD4+CD25- non-Tregs, CD4 and CD8 cells were sorted. Trimming took 0 bases from V and 2 from J, leaving 17 bases between them. The CDR3 length is 17 residues. Generated by immunoSEQ multiplex PCR, the TCRdb table keeps only in-frame clones and is missing some. The sample shows tens of thousands of clones, more than 80% of them seen only once. The data originate from a study of Tregs in tolerant kidney transplant recipients. Findings and limits, study-wide: No direct test of biological reproducibility was done here. Validation in larger populations is needed because few patients were studied.

The chain couples TRBV23-1 to TRBJ2-7, with a possible D match to TRBD2 (6 bases). TRBV23-1 is classed as an ORF, of uncertain function. Sequenced: CD8+ T cells from blood. The receptor was derived from a human donor in good health. CDR3 residues: CASSQSRLVPKAYEQYF. The CDR3 region has the DNA TGCGCCAGCAGTCAATCCAGACTAGTCCCGAAAGCCTACGAGCAGTACTTC.